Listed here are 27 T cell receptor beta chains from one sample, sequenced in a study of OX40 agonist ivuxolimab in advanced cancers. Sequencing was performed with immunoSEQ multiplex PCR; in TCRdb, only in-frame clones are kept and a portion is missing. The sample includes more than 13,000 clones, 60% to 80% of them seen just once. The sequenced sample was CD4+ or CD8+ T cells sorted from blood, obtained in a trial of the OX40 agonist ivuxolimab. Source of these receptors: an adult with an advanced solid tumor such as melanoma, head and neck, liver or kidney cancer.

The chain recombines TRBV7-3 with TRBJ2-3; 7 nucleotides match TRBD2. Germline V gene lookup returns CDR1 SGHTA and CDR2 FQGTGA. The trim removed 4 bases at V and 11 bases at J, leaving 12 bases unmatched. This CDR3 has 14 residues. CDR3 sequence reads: CASSSPQGRGMQYF. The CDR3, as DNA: TGTGCCAGCAGCTCCCCCCAAGGGCGGGGGATGCAGTATTTT. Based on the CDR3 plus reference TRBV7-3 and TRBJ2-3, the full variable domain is GAGVSQTPSNKVTEKGKYVELRCDPISGHTALYWYRQSLGQGPEFLIYFQGTGAADDSGLPNDRFFAVRPEGSVSTLKIQRTERGDSAVYLCASSSPQGRGMQYFGPGTRLTVL.

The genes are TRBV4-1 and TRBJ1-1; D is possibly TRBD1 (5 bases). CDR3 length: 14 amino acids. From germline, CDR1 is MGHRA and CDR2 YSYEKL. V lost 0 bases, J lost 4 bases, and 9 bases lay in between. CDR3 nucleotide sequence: TGCGCCAGCAGCCAAGAGGGGGGGAGCACTGAAGCTTTCTTT. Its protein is CASSQEGGSTEAFF.

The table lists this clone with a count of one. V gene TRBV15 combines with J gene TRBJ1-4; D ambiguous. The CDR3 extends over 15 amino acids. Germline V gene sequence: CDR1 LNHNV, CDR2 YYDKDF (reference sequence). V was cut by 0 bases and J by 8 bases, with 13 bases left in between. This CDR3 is CATSRDNGGGEKLFF. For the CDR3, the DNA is TGTGCCACCAGCAGAGATAACGGCGGCGGAGAAAAACTGTTTTTT. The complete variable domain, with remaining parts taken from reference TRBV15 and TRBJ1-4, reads DAMVIQNPRYQVTQFGKPVTLSCSQTLNHNVMYWYQQKSSQAPKLLFHYYDKDFNNEADTPDNFQSRRPNTSFCFLDIRSPGLGDTAMYLCATSRDNGGGEKLFFGSGTQLSVL.

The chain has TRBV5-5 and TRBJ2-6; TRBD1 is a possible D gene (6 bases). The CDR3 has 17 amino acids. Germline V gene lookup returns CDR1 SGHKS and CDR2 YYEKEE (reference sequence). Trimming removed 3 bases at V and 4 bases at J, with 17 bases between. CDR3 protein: CASSSEPQGYGANVLTF. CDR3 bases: TGTGCCAGCAGCTCAGAACCGCAGGGGTACGGGGCCAACGTCCTGACTTTC.

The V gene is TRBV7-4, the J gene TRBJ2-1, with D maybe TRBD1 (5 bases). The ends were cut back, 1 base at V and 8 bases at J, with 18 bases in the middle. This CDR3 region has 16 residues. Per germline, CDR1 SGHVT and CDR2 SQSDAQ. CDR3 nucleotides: TGTGCCAGCAGCTTAGTGGACACCATCCTCGGCCATGAGCAGTTCTTC. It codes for CASSLVDTILGHEQFF.

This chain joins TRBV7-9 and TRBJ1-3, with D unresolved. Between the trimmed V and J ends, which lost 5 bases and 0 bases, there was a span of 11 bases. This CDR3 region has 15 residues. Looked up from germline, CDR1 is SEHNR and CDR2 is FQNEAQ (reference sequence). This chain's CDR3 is CASSQRDDSGNTIYF. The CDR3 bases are TGTGCCAGCAGCCAACGTGACGACTCTGGAAACACCATATATTTT.

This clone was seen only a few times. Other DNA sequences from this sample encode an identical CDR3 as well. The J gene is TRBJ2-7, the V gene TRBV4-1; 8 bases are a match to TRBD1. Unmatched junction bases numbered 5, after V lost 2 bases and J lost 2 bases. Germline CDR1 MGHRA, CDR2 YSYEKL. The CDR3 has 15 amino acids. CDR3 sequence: CASSQSGTGAYEQYF. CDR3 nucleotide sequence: TGCGCCAGCAGCCAATCCGGGACAGGAGCCTACGAGCAGTACTTC.

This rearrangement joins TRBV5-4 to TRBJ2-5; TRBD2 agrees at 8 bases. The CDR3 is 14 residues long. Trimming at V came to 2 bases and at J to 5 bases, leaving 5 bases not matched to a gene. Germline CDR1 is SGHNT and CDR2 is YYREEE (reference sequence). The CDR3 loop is CASSFPGGQETQYF. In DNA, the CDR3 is TGTGCCAGCAGCTTTCCGGGGGGGCAGGAGACCCAGTACTTC.

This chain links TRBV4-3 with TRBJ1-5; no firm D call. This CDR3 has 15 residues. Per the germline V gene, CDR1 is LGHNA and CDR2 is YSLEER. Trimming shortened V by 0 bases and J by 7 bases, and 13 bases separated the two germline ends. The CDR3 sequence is CASSQDRLEEQPQHF. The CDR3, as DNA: TGCGCCAGCAGCCAAGATCGCCTAGAAGAACAGCCCCAGCATTTT.

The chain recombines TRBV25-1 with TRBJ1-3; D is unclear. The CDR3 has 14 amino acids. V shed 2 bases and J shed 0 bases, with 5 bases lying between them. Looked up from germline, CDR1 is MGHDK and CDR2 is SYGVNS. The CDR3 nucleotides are TGTGCCAGCAGTGAAGGCAGCTCTGGAAACACCATATATTTT. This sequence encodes CASSEGSSGNTIYF.

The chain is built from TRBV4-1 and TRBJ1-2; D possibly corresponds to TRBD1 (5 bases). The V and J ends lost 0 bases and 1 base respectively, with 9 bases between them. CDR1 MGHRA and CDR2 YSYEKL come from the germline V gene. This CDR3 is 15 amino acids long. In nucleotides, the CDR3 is TGCGCCAGCAGCCAAGAAAACAGGAATAACTATGGCTACACCTTC. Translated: CASSQENRNNYGYTF.

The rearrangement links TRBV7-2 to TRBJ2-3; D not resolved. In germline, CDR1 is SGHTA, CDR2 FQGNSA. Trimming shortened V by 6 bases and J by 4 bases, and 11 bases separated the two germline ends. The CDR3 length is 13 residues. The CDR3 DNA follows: TGTGCCAGCAGTTCGTCGGGTGCAGATACGCAGTATTTT. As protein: CASSSSGADTQYF.

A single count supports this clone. The CDR3 is CATSGSGENEQFF. DNA for the CDR3: TGTGCCACCTCCGGGTCGGGAGAAAATGAGCAGTTCTTC. The rearrangement links TRBV6-1 to TRBJ2-1; D perhaps matches TRBD2 (6 bases). The CDR3 consists of 13 residues. Germline loops: CDR1 MNHNS, CDR2 SASEGT. Trimming left V 10 bases short and J 7 bases short, with 17 bases between.

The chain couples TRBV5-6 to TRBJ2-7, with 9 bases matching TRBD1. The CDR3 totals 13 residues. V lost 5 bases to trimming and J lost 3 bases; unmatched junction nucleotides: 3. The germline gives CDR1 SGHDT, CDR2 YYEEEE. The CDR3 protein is CASRGTGHYEQYF. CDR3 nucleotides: TGTGCCAGCAGGGGGACAGGGCACTACGAGCAGTACTTC.

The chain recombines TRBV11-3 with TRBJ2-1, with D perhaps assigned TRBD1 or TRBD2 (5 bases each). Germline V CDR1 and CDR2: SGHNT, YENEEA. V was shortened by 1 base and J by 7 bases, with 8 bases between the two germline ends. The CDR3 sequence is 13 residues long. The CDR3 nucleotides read TGTGCCAGCAGCTTAGGGGGGTGGAATGAGCAGTTCTTC. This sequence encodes CASSLGGWNEQFF.

CDR3 nucleotide sequence: TGCGCCAGCAGCCAGGGACTAGCAACAGATACGCAGTATTTT. Translated: CASSQGLATDTQYF. The chain joins TRBV4-3 to TRBJ2-3, with 9 bases identical to TRBD2. This CDR3 spans 14 amino acids. CDR1 and CDR2 (germline): LGHNA, YSLEER. Trimming cost V 3 bases and J 3 bases; bases outside gene matches: 1.

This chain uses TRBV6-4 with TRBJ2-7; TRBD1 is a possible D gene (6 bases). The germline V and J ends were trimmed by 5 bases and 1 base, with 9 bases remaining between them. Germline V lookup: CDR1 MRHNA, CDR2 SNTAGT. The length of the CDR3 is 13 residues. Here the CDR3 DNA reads TGTGCCAGCAGTCCGGGACAATCCTACGAGCAGTACTTC. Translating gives CASSPGQSYEQYF.

The CDR3 spells CASSHDSWTVNYGYTF. CDR3 nucleotides: TGTGCCAGCAGCCACGACTCCTGGACAGTTAACTATGGCTACACCTTC. The V and J genes are TRBV7-3 and TRBJ1-2; a possible D gene is TRBD1 (6 bases). V was trimmed by 5 bases and J by 1 base, leaving 17 bases between them. CDR3 length equals 16 residues. The germline V gene encodes CDR1 SGHTA and CDR2 FQGTGA. Drawing the rest from reference TRBV7-3 and TRBJ1-2, the complete variable domain is GAGVSQTPSNKVTEKGKYVELRCDPISGHTALYWYRQSLGQGPEFLIYFQGTGAADDSGLPNDRFFAVRPEGSVSTLKIQRTERGDSAVYLCASSHDSWTVNYGYTFGSGTRLTVV.

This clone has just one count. CDR3 nucleotides: TGTGCCAGCAGAACAGGGGGCGCGAATTCACCCCTCCACTTT. This sequence encodes CASRTGGANSPLHF. The genes are TRBV6-5 and TRBJ1-6; 9 bases match TRBD1. Trimming at V came to 6 bases and at J to 7 bases, leaving 4 bases not matched to a gene. The CDR3 contains 14 residues. CDR1 is MNHEY and CDR2 is SVGAGI in the germline V gene.

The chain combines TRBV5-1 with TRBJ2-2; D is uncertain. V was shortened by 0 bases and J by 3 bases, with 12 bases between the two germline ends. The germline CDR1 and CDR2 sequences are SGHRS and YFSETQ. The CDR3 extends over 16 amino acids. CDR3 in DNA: TGCGCCAGCAGCTTGGGGGAATCACCTTACACCGGGGAGCTGTTTTTT. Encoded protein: CASSLGESPYTGELFF. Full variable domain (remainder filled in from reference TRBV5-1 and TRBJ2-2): KAGVTQTPRYLIKTRGQQVTLSCSPISGHRSVSWYQQTPGQGLQFLFEYFSETQRNKGNFPGRFSGRQFSNSRSEMNVSTLELGDSALYLCASSLGESPYTGELFFGEGSRLTVL.

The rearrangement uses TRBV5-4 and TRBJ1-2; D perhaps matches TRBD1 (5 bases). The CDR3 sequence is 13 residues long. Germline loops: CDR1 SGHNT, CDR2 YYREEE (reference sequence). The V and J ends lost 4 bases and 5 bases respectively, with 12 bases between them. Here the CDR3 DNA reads TGTGCCAGCAGCGGAGGGACGGATTATGGCTACACCTTC. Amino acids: CASSGGTDYGYTF.

CDR3 in DNA: TGTGCCAGCAGCTTGGAGGGACGCACTGAAGCTTTCTTT. This gives the protein CASSLEGRTEAFF. The chain recombines TRBV5-6 with TRBJ1-1; D might be TRBD1 (5 bases). This CDR3 spans 13 amino acids. The V and J ends lost 0 bases and 4 bases respectively, with 7 bases between them. Germline lookup yields CDR1 SGHDT and CDR2 YYEEEE.

The chain's CDR3 is CASSVGEDRKGYTF. CDR3 in DNA: TGTGCCAGCAGCGTCGGAGAGGACAGAAAAGGCTACACCTTC. The chain links TRBV9 to TRBJ1-2; tentatively, D is TRBD1 (6 bases). Germline V gives CDR1 SGDLS, CDR2 YYNGEE. The V gene lost 2 bases and the J gene lost 8 bases, with 16 bases spanning the gap. The CDR3 runs 14 residues.

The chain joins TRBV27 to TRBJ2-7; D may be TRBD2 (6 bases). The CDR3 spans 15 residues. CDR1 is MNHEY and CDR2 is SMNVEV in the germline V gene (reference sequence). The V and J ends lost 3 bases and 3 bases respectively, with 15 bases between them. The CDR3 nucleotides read TGTGCCAGCAGTTTGATAGGGGACTCCCTCTACGAGCAGTACTTC. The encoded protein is CASSLIGDSLYEQYF.

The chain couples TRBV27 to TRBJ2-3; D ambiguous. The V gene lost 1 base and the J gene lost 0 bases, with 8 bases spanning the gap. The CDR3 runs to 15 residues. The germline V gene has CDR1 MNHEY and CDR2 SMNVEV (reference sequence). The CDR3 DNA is TGTGCCAGCAGTTTATACATGCCCAGCACAGATACGCAGTATTTT. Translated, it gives CASSLYMPSTDTQYF.

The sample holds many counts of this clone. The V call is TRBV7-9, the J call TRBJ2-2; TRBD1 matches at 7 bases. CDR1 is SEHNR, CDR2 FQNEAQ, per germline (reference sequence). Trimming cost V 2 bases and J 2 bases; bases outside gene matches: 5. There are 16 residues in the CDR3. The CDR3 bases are TGTGCCAGCAGCTTACCCGGGACAGTAAACACCGGGGAGCTGTTTTTT. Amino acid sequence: CASSLPGTVNTGELFF.

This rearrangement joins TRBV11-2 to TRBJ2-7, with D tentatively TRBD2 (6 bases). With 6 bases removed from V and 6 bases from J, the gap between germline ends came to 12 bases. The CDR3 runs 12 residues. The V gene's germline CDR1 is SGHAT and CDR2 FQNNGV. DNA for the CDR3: TGTGCCAGCAGGGGGTGGGGAGGCGAGCAGTACTTC. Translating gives CASRGWGGEQYF.